The T cell receptor beta chain under discussion was sequenced for a study of cytomegalovirus exposure and HLA in healthy donors. About the research overall: HLA-typed donors contributed some 85 million unique TCRs, which were held in an early data release.

Germline loops: CDR1 SQVTM, CDR2 ANQGSEA. Unmatched junction bases numbered 9, after V lost 0 bases and J lost 5 bases. This CDR3 spans 15 amino acids. About this clone itself: The antigen is unknown.

Primers for the PCR totalled 60 Vbeta and 13 Jbeta. Sequenced by immunoSEQ multiplex PCR; TCRdb stores in-frame clones only, minus some. Recorded for this sample: over 100,000 clones. Overall study findings and caveats: Follow-up analysis later connected one missense variant in DCLRE1C with trimming of TCR beta V- and J-genes. In a later analysis, HLA-C alleles had the fewest associated TCRs, DRB1 alleles the most. Presence/absence analyses rested on an assumption that sequencing depth was roughly uniform across donors.

This chain joins TRBV29-1 and TRBJ2-5, with 7 nucleotides matching TRBD2. Sequencing was carried out using PBMCs. The origin of this receptor is a man aged 30 to 39 in good health and CMV-seronegative. This CDR3 is CSVEDERGFQETQYF. CDR3 coding DNA: TGCAGCGTTGAAGACGAGCGGGGATTTCAGGAGACCCAGTACTTC.